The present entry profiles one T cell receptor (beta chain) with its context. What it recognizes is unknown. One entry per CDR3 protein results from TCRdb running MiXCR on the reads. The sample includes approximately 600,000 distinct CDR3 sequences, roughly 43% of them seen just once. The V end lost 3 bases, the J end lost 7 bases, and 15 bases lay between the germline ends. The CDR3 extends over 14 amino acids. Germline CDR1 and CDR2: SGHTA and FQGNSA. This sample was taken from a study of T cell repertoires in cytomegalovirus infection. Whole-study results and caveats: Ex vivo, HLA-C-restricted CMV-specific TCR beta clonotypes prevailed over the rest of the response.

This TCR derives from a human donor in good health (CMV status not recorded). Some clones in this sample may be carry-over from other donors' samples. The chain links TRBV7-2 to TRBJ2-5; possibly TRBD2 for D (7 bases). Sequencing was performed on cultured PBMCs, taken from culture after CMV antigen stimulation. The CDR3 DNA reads TGTGCCAGCAGCTTGGCTGGGGGGGCTGGGACCCAGTACTTC. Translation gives CASSLAGGAGTQYF.